A selection of T cell receptor beta chains follows, all from one sample in a study of molecular identifiers for immune sequencing clone quantification. One entry per CDR3 protein results from TCRdb running MiXCR on the PCR reads. The repertoire holds 490,000 or so distinct CDR3 sequences, with 25% as singletons. Sequenced input: naive CD8+ T cells from blood, with Jurkat cell RNA spiked in. All receptors come from a human donor in good health. Some libraries in this study had Jurkat cell RNA spiked in. The CDR3 runs from the conserved cysteine through the conserved F or W. D genes are given only for firm matches. Not every row has a clone size; where given, it reads once, few, many or a size class.

>TRBD2|TRBJ2-2|TRBV7-6|few
TGTGCCAGCAGCTTTCTCCCTAGCGGGAGGTACAGTACCGGGGAGCTGTTTTTT
CASSFLPSGRYSTGELFF
>TRBD1|TRBJ2-3|TRBV20-1|few
TGCAGTGCTAGAGATATGGGACAGGATCTTACCGATACGCAGTATTTT
CSARDMGQDLTDTQYF
>-|TRBJ2-3|TRBV15|many
TGTGCCACCAGCAGAGAAACAACCACAGATACGCAGTATTTT
CATSRETTTDTQYF
>-|TRBJ2-3|TRBV27|-
TGTGCCAGCAGTTCTTTGGCTTGGGATACGCAGTATTTT
CASSSLAWDTQYF
>-|TRBJ2-1|TRBV20-1|-
TGCAGTGCTAGAGATAAGGTTGAGCAGTTCTTC
CSARDKVEQFF
>-|TRBJ2-7|TRBV9|-
TGTGCCAGCAGCGCGACCGGCAGGAACCCCTACGAGCAGTACTTC
CASSATGRNPYEQYF
>TRBD2|TRBJ2-1|TRBV4-3|few
TGCGCCAGCAGCCAAGATCCGGCGGGAGGGGAAAATGAGCAGTTCTTC
CASSQDPAGGENEQFF
>-|TRBJ2-1|TRBV20-1|few
TGCAGTGCTAGAGATCGACGGGACCCCGACGATGAGCAGTTCTTC
CSARDRRDPDDEQFF
>-|TRBJ1-5|TRBV12-3/TRBV12-4|few
TGTGCCAGCAGTTTAGTTGTAGGAAGCAATCAGCCCCAGCATTTT
CASSLVVGSNQPQHF
>TRBD2|TRBJ2-1|TRBV7-2|-
TGTGCCAGCAGCTCTGGACTAGCGGGTAAGGTTGAGCAGTTCTTC
CASSSGLAGKVEQFF
>-|TRBJ2-7|TRBV13|-
TGTGCCAGCAGCCCGATAGCGGAAAGCTCCTACGAGCAGTACTTC
CASSPIAESSYEQYF
>-|TRBJ1-1|TRBV7-9|-
TGTGCCAGCAGCCCACCCCCGGGCCCTGAAGCTTTCTTT
CASSPPPGPEAFF
>TRBD2|TRBJ2-3|TRBV18|-
TGTGCTGCGGGGGGAGACCGCACAGATACGCAGTATTTT
CAAGGDRTDTQYF
>-|TRBJ2-3|TRBV15|many
TGTGCCACCAGCAGAGGATACGGGAAAGACACAGATACGCAGTATTTT
CATSRGYGKDTDTQYF
>-|TRBJ2-3|TRBV14|many
TGTGCCAGCAGCCACAACGGGCCCTTCAGCGATACGCAGTATTTT
CASSHNGPFSDTQYF
>TRBD2|TRBJ2-1|TRBV29-1|few
TGCAGCGTTGTCCCCGCGGGGGTATACAATGAGCAGTTCTTC
CSVVPAGVYNEQFF
>TRBD2|TRBJ2-7|TRBV27|few
TGTGCCAGCAGTTACGCTGGGGGGGACTACGAGCAGTACTTC
CASSYAGGDYEQYF
>-|TRBJ2-1|TRBV6-5|few
TGTGCCAGCAGTTACGCGGATGAGGACAATGAGCAGTTCTTC
CASSYADEDNEQFF
>TRBD1|TRBJ2-7|TRBV4-1|many
TGCGCCAGCAGCCAAGAGAGGACAGGGGGGTACGAGCAGTACTTC
CASSQERTGGYEQYF
>TRBD1|TRBJ2-7|TRBV7-9|few
TGTGCCAGCAGCTTAGCCGACAGGGGAGAAGGCTACGAGCAGTACTTC
CASSLADRGEGYEQYF
>TRBD2|TRBJ2-5|TRBV3-1|-
TGTGCCAGCAGCCGGACTAGCGGCATTCAAGAGACCCAGTACTTC
CASSRTSGIQETQYF
>-|TRBJ1-1|TRBV20-1|many
TGCAGTGCTAATAAAAGGTTGAACACTGAAGCTTTCTTT
CSANKRLNTEAFF
>-|TRBJ2-2|TRBV28|few
TGTGCCAGCAGTTTTTCACAGGGCGGCACCGGGGAGCTGTTTTTT
CASSFSQGGTGELFF
>-|TRBJ2-2|TRBV6-2/TRBV6-3|-
TGTGCCAGCAGTTACCCAAACACCGGGGAGCTGTTTTTT
CASSYPNTGELFF
>-|TRBJ2-3|TRBV5-5|many
TGTGCCAGCAGCTCGCCCGGAGGGGTAGCGGCGGATACGCAGTATTTT
CASSSPGGVAADTQYF
>-|TRBJ2-3|TRBV6-6|few
TGTGCCAGCAGTACCCCAATAGCGGTAACTACAGATACGCAGTATTTT
CASSTPIAVTTDTQYF
>TRBD1|TRBJ2-6|TRBV7-9|few
TGTGCCAGCAGCCCAATGACAGGGGGAAACTCTGGGGCCAACGTCCTGACTTTC
CASSPMTGGNSGANVLTF
>TRBD1|TRBJ1-1|TRBV28|many
TGTGCCAGCAGTGAAACAGGGGTTCGACTGAACACTGAAGCTTTCTTT
CASSETGVRLNTEAFF
>-|TRBJ2-7|TRBV12-3/TRBV12-4|many
TGTGCCAGTAAGGGTGCCTACGAGCAGTACTTC
CASKGAYEQYF
>-|TRBJ1-2|TRBV30|-
TGTGCCTGGAGTGTAACGGGAGGGCAGGAGTCTGACAATGGCTACACCTTC
CAWSVTGGQESDNGYTF
>-|TRBJ1-4|TRBV3-1|-
TGTGCCAGCAGCCCACAAAGAGGACGGACCGGGAGTGAAAAACTGTTTTTT
CASSPQRGRTGSEKLFF
>-|TRBJ2-3|TRBV20-1|many
TGCAGTGCCCGCGACCCCGTTGTAGGTACGCAGTATTTT
CSARDPVVGTQYF
>-|TRBJ1-2|TRBV20-1|-
TGCAGTGCAGAAACCCATGACTATGGCTACACCTTC
CSAETHDYGYTF
>-|TRBJ2-7|TRBV20-1|many
TGCAGTGCTAGAGGGGGAGTCGGCTACGAGCAGTACTTC
CSARGGVGYEQYF
>TRBD1|TRBJ2-3|TRBV6-1|-
TGTGCCAGCAGTGATTGGCAGGGGGCCGTAACAGATACGCAGTATTTT
CASSDWQGAVTDTQYF
>-|TRBJ1-4|TRBV5-1|-
TGCGCCAGCAGCTTGTCAGCCTCCGTTAATGAAAAACTGTTTTTT
CASSLSASVNEKLFF
>TRBD1|TRBJ2-7|TRBV2|few
TGTGCCAGCAGTGAAGCGTGGACAGGGCCGGTCTACGAGCAGTACTTC
CASSEAWTGPVYEQYF
>-|TRBJ1-5|TRBV5-6|-
TGTGCCAGCAGCTTGCGGGTAAGGAGCAATCAGCCCCAGCATTTT
CASSLRVRSNQPQHF
>-|TRBJ2-7|TRBV3-2|-
TGTGCCAGCAGCCAATTCGAACCCTCCTCCTACGAGCAGTACTTC
CASSQFEPSSYEQYF
>-|TRBJ1-5|TRBV27|-
TGTGCCAGCAGCACGAACGAACTGAGCGGGGTGCCCCAGCATTTT
CASSTNELSGVPQHF
>TRBD1|TRBJ2-5|TRBV7-9|many
TGTGCCAGCAGCCCAGAACAGGGGGCTAATAGAGAGACCCAGTACTTC
CASSPEQGANRETQYF
>-|TRBJ2-2|TRBV24-1|many
TGTGCCACCAGTGATGGTATCGGGGAGCTGTTTTTT
CATSDGIGELFF
>-|TRBJ1-1|TRBV4-1|many
TGTGCCAGCAGTCCCTCGGGGGGCACTGAAGCTTTCTTT
CASSPSGGTEAFF
>-|TRBJ2-7|TRBV4-3|-
TGCGCCAGCAGCCAAGATCATGACAGGACTTACGAGCAGTACTTC
CASSQDHDRTYEQYF
>-|TRBJ1-1|TRBV2|many
TGTGCCAGCTGGGTGGTCCCTGGGGGAACTGAAGCTTTCTTT
CASWVVPGGTEAFF
>-|TRBJ2-1|TRBV24-1|few
TGTGCCACCAGTGATTTAAGTCGGGGGACTCTCGGGCAGTTCTTC
CATSDLSRGTLGQFF
>-|TRBJ1-2|TRBV4-3|-
TGCGCCAGCAGCCAAGAAATAGGCATCCAGGACGGCTACACCTTC
CASSQEIGIQDGYTF
>-|TRBJ1-1|TRBV5-1|many
TGCGCCAGCAGCTTGGTTGGCAGGGAGCTTGAAGCTTTCTTT
CASSLVGRELEAFF
>-|TRBJ1-1|TRBV19|few
TGTGCCAGTAGTATCACTCCCACTGAAGCTTTCTTT
CASSITPTEAFF
>-|TRBJ2-7|TRBV14|-
TGTGCCAGCAGTCCTTCGCCAACGGGCTTCTCCTACGAGCAGTACTTC
CASSPSPTGFSYEQYF
>-|TRBJ1-1|TRBV20-1|many
TGCAGTGCTAGAGATCTAGGGACTGAAGCTTTCTTT
CSARDLGTEAFF
>-|TRBJ1-1|TRBV29-1|many
TGCAGCGTTGTGGAGGGGGGCCAGGGGACTGAAGCTTTCTTT
CSVVEGGQGTEAFF
>-|TRBJ2-5|TRBV6-6|-
TGTGCCAGCAGTTACTCGAGGGACGGACACCAAGAGACCCAGTACTTC
CASSYSRDGHQETQYF
>-|TRBJ2-1|TRBV11-2|many
TGTGCCAGCGGCCATGACCAGAATGAGCAGTTCTTC
CASGHDQNEQFF